This T cell receptor (beta chain) derives from a study of T cells in women clearing cervical HPV infection. At the level of the study: Case blood was drawn when the lesion was first found; control blood after infection became undetectable.

Concerning this clone: Its cognate antigen is unknown. The CDR3 end falls 3 residues outside the read, so it is completed with the germline J gene.

TCR beta CDR3 amplified by multiplex PCR from roughly 1,100 ng genomic DNA. Sequencing was performed with immunoSEQ multiplex PCR; in TCRdb, only in-frame clones are kept and a portion is missing. The table gives about 19,000 clones; the top ten clones make up roughly a sixth of it. Study-level points and caveats: Cases carried less TRBV6-7 than controls: roughly 0.11% versus 0.16%. Richness differences could reflect unmeasured T-cell content per sample.

After removal of 3 bases from V and 6 bases from J, the junction contained 10 bases not matched to a gene. The V gene's germline CDR1 is DFQATT and CDR2 SNEGSKA (reference sequence). The CDR3 sequence is 14 residues long. The sequenced sample consisted of blood buffy coat. The sequence was collected from a woman aged 18 to 69 with a cervical HPV16 infection that either progressed to CIN3+ or cleared (not recorded which). The chain employs TRBV20-1 and TRBJ2-7; TRBD1 agrees at 8 bases. CDR3 region: CSASLRTGLGEQYF. The sequenced CDR3 bases are TGCAGTGCTAGTCTTCGGACAGGGTTAGGCGAG.